Presented here are 22 T cell receptor beta chains from one specimen sequenced in a study of T cells after yellow fever vaccination (dated by TCRdb to between 2019 and 2020). The sample's treatment or condition label, in plain terms: live attenuated yellow fever vaccine strain. Receptor libraries were prepared by 5' RACE. Sequenced using an Illumina HiSeq 2500. TCRdb reran the public reads through fastp at Q25 and MiXCR, keeping productive beta chains. Rows with a matching CDR3 protein are joined into one entry that keeps the most common DNA and genes. This sample comprises around 600,000 distinct CDR3 sequences, more than 9% of them detected only once. The ten largest clones capture approximately 15% of the sample. Sequenced here: PBMCs, sampled on the day of the yellow fever booster vaccination. Receptor source: a young man who received the YFV17D yellow fever vaccine.

The V and J genes are TRBV6-5 and TRBJ2-5, with 8 bases lining up with TRBD2. The CDR3 runs 15 residues. Trimming took 2 bases from V and 10 from J; bases not matched to a gene: 12. Germline loops: CDR1 MNHEY, CDR2 SVGAGI. CDR3 nucleotide sequence: TGTGCCAGCAGTTACCTCAGTAGCGGGACGGGGTTCCAGTACTTC. Protein product: CASSYLSSGTGFQYF.

This clonotype appeared many times. The rearrangement uses TRBV20-1 and TRBJ2-7, with TRBD1 identical over 10 bases. CDR1 is DFQATT and CDR2 is SNEGSKA in the germline V gene (reference sequence). Losses at the gene ends were 4 bases for V and 6 bases for J; bases not matched to a gene: 6. The CDR3 is 13 amino acids. CDR3 DNA: TGCAGTGCTAAAGGGACAGGGGCCTCCGAGCAGTACTTC. This translates into CSAKGTGASEQYF.

The table lists this clonotype with many counts. V is TRBV5-1 and J is TRBJ1-6; 8 bases fit TRBD1. The germline V gene has CDR1 SGHRS and CDR2 YFSETQ. With V trimmed by 2 bases and J by 14 bases, 9 bases remained unmatched. CDR3 size: 14 residues. The CDR3, as DNA: TGCGCCAGCAGCTTCGACAGGGGTGGAAATGCCCTCCACTTT. It yields the protein CASSFDRGGNALHF.

This clonotype has just a few counts. The rearrangement uses TRBV27 and TRBJ2-3; 9 nucleotides agree with TRBD2. The germline V gene has CDR1 MNHEY and CDR2 SMNVEV (reference sequence). The junction had 10 bases not matched to a gene; V was cut back by 6 bases and J by 0 bases. CDR3 length: 17 amino acids. CDR3 protein: CASSRLLLAGSTDTQYF. CDR3 coding DNA: TGTGCCAGCAGCAGACTTCTCCTAGCGGGGAGCACAGATACGCAGTATTTT.

The rearrangement uses TRBV5-1 and TRBJ2-4, with TRBD2 matching 9 bases. The germline V gene encodes CDR1 SGHRS and CDR2 YFSETQ. This CDR3 comprises 17 residues. V was pared by 2 bases and J by 4 bases, with 10 bases of the junction left unmatched. The DNA for the CDR3 is TGCGCCAGCAGCTTCCATCGAGGGACTAGCAAAAAAAACATTCAGTACTTC. Its translation: CASSFHRGTSKKNIQYF.

This clonotype showed up just a few times. This chain's CDR3 is CASASGSSYEQYF. The CDR3 DNA sequence: TGTGCCAGCGCTAGCGGGAGCTCCTACGAGCAGTACTTC. The rearrangement uses TRBV27 and TRBJ2-7; TRBD2 agrees at 10 bases. This CDR3 is 13 amino acids long. The V segment lost 8 bases and the J segment 0 bases; nucleotides outside the gene matches: 1. Germline assignment: CDR1 MNHEY and CDR2 SMNVEV (reference sequence).

DNA of the CDR3: TGTGCCAGCAGTTCGGGCCAGGACTTAACCTACGAGCAGTACTTC. Protein product: CASSSGQDLTYEQYF. The chain combines TRBV28 with TRBJ2-7, with D possibly TRBD2 on 5 matching bases. Germline V CDR1 and CDR2: MDHEN, SYDVKM. The V end lost 4 bases, the J end lost 2 bases, and 15 bases lay between the germline ends. The CDR3 sequence is 15 residues long. The whole variable domain, filled in from reference TRBV28 and TRBJ2-7, reads DVKVTQSSRYLVKRTGEKVFLECVQDMDHENMFWYRQDPGLGLRLIYFSYDVKMKEKGDIPEGYSVSREKKERFSLILESASTNQTSMYLCASSSGQDLTYEQYFGPGTRLTVT.

This clonotype was seen only a few times. V usage is TRBV5-1 and J usage is TRBJ2-7; no clear D. Trimming removed 4 bases at V and 6 bases at J, with 20 bases between. The length of the CDR3 is 15 residues. The germline gives CDR1 SGHRS, CDR2 YFSETQ. CDR3 nucleotide sequence: TGCGCCAGCAGCCCACGTCCCCCCCCAGAGGCCGAGCAGTACTTC. As protein: CASSPRPPPEAEQYF.

At least ten counts were recorded for this clonotype. CDR3 loop: CASSSPETQYF. The DNA for the CDR3 is TGTGCCAGCAGCTCCCCGGAGACCCAGTACTTC. This chain joins TRBV28 and TRBJ2-5; unclear D gene. V was cut by 6 bases and J by 5 bases, with 7 bases left in between. The CDR3 is 11 residues long. Germline CDR1 and CDR2: MDHEN and SYDVKM.

On this clonotype itself: An end of the junction differs from the germline gene, which may be a read error. The genes are TRBV28 and TRBJ2-1; D gene unclear. CDR3 length: 17 residues. Per the germline V gene, CDR1 is MDHEN and CDR2 is SYDVKM. Written as DNA, the CDR3 is TGTGCCAGCAGTTCGCTCGACACAATCCCCTCATGGGATGAGCGGTTCTTC. Encoded protein: CASSSLDTIPSWDERFF.

The rearrangement joins TRBV20-1 to TRBJ2-7, with 7 bases matching TRBD2. The CDR3 is made up of 16 amino acids. Trimming at V came to 0 bases and at J to 2 bases, leaving 10 bases not matched to a gene. Germline CDR1 is DFQATT and CDR2 is SNEGSKA (reference sequence). The CDR3, as DNA: TGCAGTGCTAGAGATCTTGCGGGAGATCGAACCTACGAGCAGTACTTC. It codes for CSARDLAGDRTYEQYF.

This clonotype was picked up many times. The V call is TRBV5-1, the J call TRBJ2-7; no clear D gene. V was pared by 0 bases and J by 5 bases, with 3 bases between. Germline CDR1 and CDR2: SGHRS and YFSETQ. The CDR3 length is 11 residues. CDR3 protein: CASSLADEQYF. The CDR3 bases are TGCGCCAGCAGCTTGGCGGACGAGCAGTACTTC.

The rearrangement uses TRBV20-1 and TRBJ1-5; D possibly corresponds to TRBD1 (5 bases). CDR3 length: 14 residues. Trimming removed 3 bases from V and 3 bases from J, with 12 bases in between. CDR1 and CDR2 from the germline V gene are DFQATT and SNEGSKA (reference sequence). In nucleotides, the CDR3 is TGCAGTGCTAGGGCCGGGACTTCCAATCAGCCCCAGCATTTT. The encoded protein is CSARAGTSNQPQHF.

This clonotype occurred a few times. The chain has TRBV6-1 and TRBJ2-1; no clear D gene. V dropped 9 bases and J dropped 2 bases, with 11 bases sitting between them. Germline V CDR1 and CDR2: MNHNS, SASEGT. The length of the CDR3 is 13 residues. The CDR3 nucleotides read TGTGCCAGTACGGCAGAAGCCTACAATGAGCAGTTCTTC. Translating gives CASTAEAYNEQFF.

This clonotype has just a few counts. CDR3 nucleotide sequence: TGCAGTGCCAGACGACAGGGCTACGAGCAGTACTTC. The encoded protein is CSARRQGYEQYF. This sequence joins TRBV20-1 and TRBJ2-7; TRBD1 matches 7 bases. V trimming: 6 bases; J trimming: 3 bases; junction bases outside the gene matches: 5. This CDR3 is 12 amino acids long. CDR1 DFQATT and CDR2 SNEGSKA come from the germline V gene (reference sequence).

This clonotype was seen repeatedly, ten times or more. The chain carries TRBV15 and TRBJ2-5; possible D gene TRBD2, 6 bases. The CDR3 totals 13 residues. The germline V and J ends were trimmed by 5 bases and 4 bases, with 11 bases remaining between them. The V gene's germline CDR1 is LNHNV and CDR2 YYDKDF (reference sequence). The CDR3 DNA is TGTGCCACCAGCTCCCGGGAGAGAGAGACCCAGTACTTC. Encoded protein: CATSSRERETQYF.

This clonotype occurred a few times. The V call is TRBV29-1, the J call TRBJ1-4; no clear D gene. V was clipped by 4 bases and J by 5 bases, with 11 bases between them. The CDR3 runs to 13 residues. Germline CDR1 and CDR2: SQVTM and ANQGSEA. For the CDR3, the DNA is TGCAGCGTTGGAGGAGGAGGGAATGAAAAACTGTTTTTT. Translating gives CSVGGGGNEKLFF. The variable domain in full, with the rest retrieved from reference TRBV29-1 and TRBJ1-4, is SAVISQKPSRDICQRGTSLTIQCQVDSQVTMMFWYRQQPGQSLTLIATANQGSEATYESGFVIDKFPISRPNLTFSTLTVSNMSPEDSSIYLCSVGGGGNEKLFFGSGTQLSVL.

This clonotype was counted a few times. The chain employs TRBV9 and TRBJ1-2; a possible D gene is TRBD1 (5 bases). The CDR3 spans 14 residues. Looked up from germline, CDR1 is SGDLS and CDR2 is YYNGEE. The V end lost 4 bases, the J end lost 6 bases, and 16 bases lay between the germline ends. CDR3 sequence (DNA): TGTGCCAGCAGCCCACTCGGGGGTTCCCATGGCTACACCTTC. This gives the protein CASSPLGGSHGYTF.

The chain couples TRBV7-9 to TRBJ2-7; D is ambiguous. V shed 5 bases and J shed 1 base, with 12 bases lying between them. Germline V gives CDR1 SEHNR, CDR2 FQNEAQ (reference sequence). This CDR3 contains 14 residues. This chain's CDR3 is CASSATVISYEQYF. In nucleotides, the CDR3 is TGTGCCAGCAGCGCAACGGTAATTTCCTACGAGCAGTACTTC.

The rearrangement links TRBV5-1 to TRBJ1-2; D perhaps matches TRBD1 (6 bases). The CDR3 has 14 amino acids. Germline CDR1 and CDR2: SGHRS and YFSETQ. Trimming took off 4 bases at V and 8 bases at J, with 18 bases between the two ends. In DNA form, the CDR3 reads TGCGCCAGCAGCCCACTAACAGGGAAGGGAGGCTACACCTTC. Residues: CASSPLTGKGGYTF.

This rearrangement joins TRBV6-2 or TRBV6-3 to TRBJ2-1, with 12 bases matching TRBD2. The CDR3 length is 16 residues. In germline, CDR1 is MNHEY, CDR2 SVGEGT. J gave up 8 bases and V 2 bases, and 7 bases lay outside the gene matches. CDR3 nucleotide sequence: TGTGCCAGCAGTTACCCCCTAGCGGGAGGGGTGGATGAGCAGTTCTTC. Amino acid sequence: CASSYPLAGGVDEQFF.

This chain links TRBV7-9 with TRBJ1-1; D is possibly TRBD1 (6 bases). This CDR3 is built from 14 residues. Trimming took 7 bases from V and 4 from J, leaving 16 bases between them. Germline loops: CDR1 SEHNR, CDR2 FQNEAQ (reference sequence). The CDR3 sequence is CASNSEAGVTEAFF. The CDR3 region has the DNA TGTGCCAGCAATTCAGAAGCAGGGGTCACTGAAGCTTTCTTT.